The clone carrying this TCR beta chain was counted once. This entry is derived from a study of shared clonotypes between healthy human individuals. Clones were read by immunoSEQ multiplex PCR, and TCRdb kept only the in-frame ones, dropping some. Of almost 750,000 clones detected, around 77% appear once; the ten largest clones hold around 1.7%. The V and J ends lost 8 bases and 1 base respectively, with 14 bases between them. Looked up from germline, CDR1 is LNHDA and CDR2 is SQIVND (reference sequence). The CDR3 contains 14 residues. The specimen was memory CD4+ T cells sorted from blood. The subset was: CD45RA-negative fraction. The chain carries TRBV19 and TRBJ1-1; no reliable D call. The receptor's source is a woman aged 25 to 39 in good health. The CDR3 coding sequence is TGTGCCAGTCTCCCACAGAGAACGAACACTGAAGCTTTCTTT. Translated: CASLPQRTNTEAFF.